This T cell receptor beta chain was recovered during a study of human T cells and chemical hapten exposure. The study's findings and limits: There was alopecia in the donors, so their immune response may differ from that of healthy people.

One entry per CDR3 protein, called by TCRdb with MiXCR from the RACE reads. The sample carries about 82,000 distinct CDR3 sequences, 10% to 15% recorded once. The CDR3 has 15 residues. The germline V gene has CDR1 KGHSH and CDR2 LQKENI. Trimming cost V 4 bases and J 6 bases; bases outside gene matches: 7. Sample time point: patch test 3, about 24 weeks after DPC sensitization. Treatment reported: therapeutic diphenylcyclopropenone sensitization with weekly scalp DPC. The table lists this clonotype with many counts. Antigen unknown. The sequence derives from a woman between 50 and 59 years old with alopecia areata. Some clones in this sample may be carry-over from other donors' samples. This rearrangement joins TRBV18 to TRBJ2-7, with TRBD2 identical over 12 bases. Sequenced here: whole blood, sampled in connection with sensitization to the hapten diphenylcyclopropenone (DPC). The CDR3 region has the DNA TGTGCCAGCTCACAGACTAGCGGGAGTGCGGGCGAGCAGTACTTC. It yields the protein CASSQTSGSAGEQYF. The full variable domain, with the rest looked up from reference TRBV18 and TRBJ2-7, is NAGVMQNPRHLVRRRGQEARLRCSPMKGHSHVYWYRQLPEEGLKFMVYLQKENIIDESGMPKERFSAEFPKEGPSILRIQQVVRGDSAAYFCASSQTSGSAGEQYFGPGTRLTVT.